Presented here are 31 T cell receptor beta chains from one specimen sequenced in a study of OX40 agonist ivuxolimab in advanced cancers. TCRdb's table, derived via immunoSEQ multiplex PCR, lists solely in-frame clones and lacks some. This sample carries approximately 79,000 clones, approximately 95% of them seen once, and the ten largest clones take just over 20%. Sequencing used CD4+ or CD8+ T cells sorted from blood, obtained in a trial of the OX40 agonist ivuxolimab. The receptors derive from an adult with an advanced solid tumor such as melanoma, head and neck, liver or kidney cancer.

V usage is TRBV19 and J usage is TRBJ2-1; the match to TRBD1 covers 9 bases. After removal of 5 bases from V and 9 bases from J, the junction contained 5 bases not matched to a gene. Per the germline V gene, CDR1 is LNHDA and CDR2 is SQIVND (reference sequence). The CDR3 runs to 13 residues. CDR3 DNA sequence: TGTGCCAGTAGTCCCGGGACAGGGTTTGAGCAGTTCTTC. Translated, it gives CASSPGTGFEQFF.

The rearrangement joins TRBV27 to TRBJ1-2; 7 nucleotides line up with TRBD1. Germline lookup yields CDR1 MNHEY and CDR2 SMNVEV (reference sequence). Trimming cost V 6 bases and J 0 bases; bases outside gene matches: 10. The CDR3 has 16 residues. CDR3 DNA: TGTGCCAGCAGGCTGGGGACAGCCCCCTCTAACTATGGCTACACCTTC. It yields the protein CASRLGTAPSNYGYTF.

The chain employs TRBV13 and TRBJ1-2, with D possibly TRBD1 on 5 matching bases. This CDR3 is 17 amino acids long. Between the trimmed V and J ends, which lost 5 bases and 2 bases, there was a span of 21 bases. The germline CDR1 and CDR2 sequences are PRHDT and FYEKMQ (reference sequence). The DNA for the CDR3 is TGTGCCAGCAGCCGAATCATACCCGGGACGGGGAACTATGGCTACACCTTC. As protein: CASSRIIPGTGNYGYTF.

This sequence joins TRBV6-5 and TRBJ2-5, with 11 bases matching TRBD2. Germline trimming cut 6 bases from V and 1 base from J; bases unmatched to any gene: 1. Germline CDR1 MNHEY, CDR2 SVGAGI. This CDR3 has 14 amino acids. The CDR3 spells CASRLAGVQETQYF. DNA for the CDR3: TGTGCCAGCAGACTAGCGGGGGTCCAAGAGACCCAGTACTTC.

The CDR3 here is CASSLGTGLNEKLFF. CDR3 nucleotide sequence: TGTGCCAGCAGCCTAGGGACAGGTCTCAATGAAAAACTGTTTTTT. V is TRBV5-6 and J is TRBJ1-4; 8 positions match TRBD1. The germline V gene encodes CDR1 SGHDT and CDR2 YYEEEE. The V gene end was trimmed by 4 bases and the J gene end by 5 bases; junction bases not matched to a gene: 7. CDR3 size: 15 residues.

The chain combines TRBV5-1 with TRBJ1-2; 7 nucleotides line up with TRBD1. The CDR3 length is 14 residues. Germline V gives CDR1 SGHRS, CDR2 YFSETQ. V was clipped by 4 bases and J by 7 bases; unmatched bases: 10. CDR3 nucleotide sequence: TGCGCCAGCAGCCCCCCGAGGGGACAGTTTGGCTACACCTTC. Residues: CASSPPRGQFGYTF.

In this sample, this clone turned up once. The chain uses TRBV11-2 and TRBJ2-7; 10 nucleotides align to TRBD1. The CDR3 covers 15 residues. J gave up 2 bases and V 5 bases, and 6 bases lay outside the gene matches. Per germline, CDR1 SGHAT and CDR2 FQNNGV. The CDR3 bases are TGTGCCAGCAGCCCTGACAGGGGGCTACCCTACGAGCAGTACTTC. This encodes CASSPDRGLPYEQYF.

The genes are TRBV19 and TRBJ1-2; D ambiguous. The length of the CDR3 is 14 residues. Trimming took off 8 bases at V and 0 bases at J, with 13 bases between the two ends. Germline-derived CDR1 and CDR2 are LNHDA and SQIVND (reference sequence). This CDR3 reads CASRDRGTNYGYTF. CDR3 nucleotide sequence: TGTGCCAGTCGAGACCGCGGTACTAACTATGGCTACACCTTC.

The chain employs TRBV7-2 and TRBJ1-1; 8 bases agree with TRBD1. J gave up 5 bases and V 5 bases, and 4 bases lay outside the gene matches. CDR1 is SGHTA, CDR2 FQGNSA, per germline. This CDR3 has 13 residues. The CDR3 sequence: CASSLTGGTEAFF. Written as DNA, the CDR3 is TGTGCCAGCAGCCTCACAGGGGGAACTGAAGCTTTCTTT.

The V gene is TRBV27, the J gene TRBJ1-2, with no clear D. V was shortened by 3 bases and J by 3 bases, with 11 bases between the two germline ends. This CDR3 region has 14 residues. Per the germline V gene, CDR1 is MNHEY and CDR2 is SMNVEV (reference sequence). The CDR3 protein is CASSFRREYYGYTF. The CDR3 DNA reads TGTGCCAGCAGTTTCCGAAGGGAGTACTATGGCTACACCTTC.

This clone was counted once. The genes are TRBV4-1 and TRBJ1-5; tentatively, D is TRBD1 (6 bases). The CDR3 runs to 14 residues. Between the trimmed V and J ends, which lost 2 bases and 9 bases, there was a span of 14 bases. CDR1 and CDR2 from the germline V gene are MGHRA and YSYEKL. The CDR3 reads CASSQWDTGGPQHF. CDR3 in DNA: TGCGCCAGCAGCCAATGGGACACCGGCGGGCCCCAGCATTTT.

The V call is TRBV9, the J call TRBJ2-3; D ambiguous. Germline values: CDR1 SGDLS, CDR2 YYNGEE. V lost 0 bases and J 4 bases, leaving 21 bases between the germline ends. The CDR3 covers 18 residues. CDR3 loop: CASSVEAEDLIGPDTQYF. The CDR3 DNA sequence: TGTGCCAGCAGCGTAGAGGCCGAGGACCTAATCGGGCCAGATACGCAGTATTTT.

This chain joins TRBV12-5 and TRBJ2-2; D may match TRBD1 or TRBD2 (5 bases each). The V gene lost 6 bases and the J gene lost 7 bases, with 18 bases spanning the gap. Germline-derived CDR1 and CDR2 are LGHNT and FRNRAP. The CDR3 has 15 amino acids. The CDR3 loop is CASGWGQRGSGELFF. The CDR3 DNA follows: TGTGCTAGTGGCTGGGGCCAACGTGGGAGCGGGGAGCTGTTTTTT. The variable domain in full, with the rest retrieved from reference TRBV12-5 and TRBJ2-2, is DARVTQTPRHKVTEMGQEVTMRCQPILGHNTVFWYRQTMMQGLELLAYFRNRAPLDDSGMPKDRFSAEMPDATLATLKIQPSEPRDSAVYFCASGWGQRGSGELFFGEGSRLTVL.

The V gene is TRBV27, the J gene TRBJ1-5, with D hard to call. This CDR3 has 14 amino acids. CDR1 and CDR2 (germline): MNHEY, SMNVEV (reference sequence). Trimming removed 5 bases from V and 9 bases from J, with 17 bases in between. CDR3 protein: CASSPTTASRPQHF. The DNA for the CDR3 is TGTGCCAGCAGTCCAACGACGGCCTCAAGGCCCCAGCATTTT.

J is TRBJ2-1 and V is TRBV11-3; TRBD2 is a possible D gene (5 bases). Between the trimmed V and J ends, which lost 5 bases and 9 bases, there was a span of 11 bases. This CDR3 has 12 residues. The germline gives CDR1 SGHNT, CDR2 YENEEA. CDR3 in amino acids: CASSTGIVEQFF. CDR3 in DNA: TGTGCCAGCAGCACCGGGATTGTTGAGCAGTTCTTC.

The V and J genes are TRBV7-6 and TRBJ2-7; D gene unclear. The V end lost 1 base, the J end lost 0 bases, and 7 bases lay between the germline ends. The CDR3 loop spans 14 amino acids. CDR1 SGHVS and CDR2 FNYEAQ come from the germline V gene. Here the CDR3 reads CASSLGRSSYEQYF. The CDR3 DNA follows: TGTGCCAGCAGCTTAGGAAGGAGCTCCTACGAGCAGTACTTC.

The chain links TRBV27 to TRBJ2-1, with unresolved D. The CDR3 extends over 15 amino acids. The V end lost 0 bases, the J end lost 6 bases, and 12 bases lay between the germline ends. Germline V CDR1 and CDR2: MNHEY, SMNVEV (reference sequence). The CDR3 region is CASSLSEGFLNEQFF. The CDR3 DNA reads TGTGCCAGCAGTTTATCGGAAGGATTCCTCAATGAGCAGTTCTTC.

The chain recombines TRBV4-1 with TRBJ2-1; 11 positions agree with TRBD1. V was clipped by 1 base and J by 2 bases; unmatched bases: 4. Germline CDR1 and CDR2: MGHRA and YSYEKL. This CDR3 is 17 amino acids long. The CDR3 bases are TGCGCCAGCAGCCAAGTACCGGGACAGGGGGCCTACAATGAGCAGTTCTTC. Protein product: CASSQVPGQGAYNEQFF.

The V call is TRBV5-8, the J call TRBJ1-5; no clear D. Germline-derived CDR1 and CDR2 are SGHTS and YDEGEE. V lost 6 bases, J lost 6 bases, and 13 bases lay in between. This CDR3 is built from 13 residues. The CDR3 DNA sequence: TGTGCCAGCATCCTTTCCTCGGGTCAGCCCCAGCATTTT. Encoded protein: CASILSSGQPQHF. Complete variable domain (other parts from reference TRBV5-8 and TRBJ1-5): EAGVTQSPTHLIKTRGQQATLRCSPISGHTSVYWYQQALGLGLQFLLWYDEGEERNRGNFPPRFSGRQFPNYSSELNVNALELEDSALYLCASILSSGQPQHFGDGTRLSIL.

The V gene is TRBV5-8, the J gene TRBJ2-3, with D perhaps assigned TRBD1 or TRBD2 (5 bases each). Trimming shortened V by 3 bases and J by 2 bases, and 13 bases separated the two germline ends. Germline V gene sequence: CDR1 SGHTS, CDR2 YDEGEE. CDR3 length: 15 amino acids. The CDR3 protein is CASSSAGTPTDTQYF. Written as DNA, the CDR3 is TGTGCCAGCAGCTCGGCCGGGACCCCCACAGATACGCAGTATTTT.

The V call is TRBV4-1, the J call TRBJ2-7; no clear D. The CDR3 loop spans 12 amino acids. Trimming took off 7 bases at V and 4 bases at J, with 11 bases between the two ends. In germline, CDR1 is MGHRA, CDR2 YSYEKL. In nucleotides, the CDR3 is TGCGCCAGCACCGACAACAATTACGAGCAGTACTTC. It is translated as CASTDNNYEQYF.

The gene calls are TRBV19 and TRBJ2-1; 9 bases fit TRBD2. Germline trimming cut 1 base from V and 3 bases from J; bases unmatched to any gene: 7. Germline CDR1 LNHDA, CDR2 SQIVND (reference sequence). This CDR3 spans 17 amino acids. The CDR3 bases are TGTGCCAGTAGTATAGTTGGCGGGGGGGCACTCTACAATGAGCAGTTCTTC. Translated, it gives CASSIVGGGALYNEQFF.

The V and J genes are TRBV4-3 and TRBJ1-2; 7 bases line up with TRBD1. Germline-derived CDR1 and CDR2 are LGHNA and YSLEER. The CDR3 sequence is 16 residues long. Losses at the gene ends were 1 base for V and 2 bases for J; bases not matched to a gene: 7. CDR3 bases: TGCGCCAGCAGCCAAGGCCGGAACAGGGGCAACTATGGCTACACCTTC. Translation gives CASSQGRNRGNYGYTF.

V and J are TRBV7-9 and TRBJ2-3; D is unresolved. This CDR3 spans 13 amino acids. Germline V gene sequence: CDR1 SEHNR, CDR2 FQNEAQ (reference sequence). Trimming took off 1 base at V and 5 bases at J, with 7 bases between the two ends. The CDR3 protein is CASSLGVRDTQYF. The CDR3 bases are TGTGCCAGCAGCTTAGGGGTGAGAGATACGCAGTATTTT.

The V gene is TRBV6-5, the J gene TRBJ1-2, with TRBD1 as a possible D gene (5 bases). V lost 4 bases and J lost 6, with 12 bases in between. CDR3 length: 13 amino acids. Germline lookup yields CDR1 MNHEY and CDR2 SVGAGI. The CDR3 region is CASSFPEGDGYTF. The CDR3 region has the DNA TGTGCCAGCAGTTTCCCGGAAGGGGATGGCTACACCTTC.

The J gene is TRBJ2-5, the V gene TRBV9; 8 bases are shared with TRBD1. The CDR3 extends over 14 amino acids. Per germline, CDR1 SGDLS and CDR2 YYNGEE. J lost 4 bases, V lost 3 bases, and 5 bases had no gene match. The CDR3 loop is CASSATGGGETQYF. The CDR3, as DNA: TGTGCCAGCAGCGCTACAGGGGGTGGAGAGACCCAGTACTTC.

The V and J genes are TRBV7-9 and TRBJ2-3, with D tentatively TRBD2 (6 bases). Germline assignment: CDR1 SEHNR and CDR2 FQNEAQ (reference sequence). The CDR3 is 15 amino acids. In DNA, the CDR3 is TGTGCTGCCACCCCAGGACTAATTTCGGCAGATACGCAGTATTTT. This gives the protein CAATPGLISADTQYF.

V gene TRBV28 combines with J gene TRBJ2-1; D unresolved. The CDR3 has 17 residues. Germline-derived CDR1 and CDR2 are MDHEN and SYDVKM. Trimming took 6 bases from V and 5 from J, leaving 23 bases between them. The CDR3 DNA reads TGTGCCAGCAGCTCCCCTGTGGTTTCTAGAGGTGACAATGAGCAGTTCTTC. The encoded protein is CASSSPVVSRGDNEQFF.

A single count supports this clone. This chain connects TRBV7-9 to TRBJ1-5; TRBD1 might be the D (5 bases). CDR1 and CDR2 from the germline V gene are SEHNR and FQNEAQ (reference sequence). This CDR3 has 14 residues. Deletions cut 4 bases from V and 2 bases from J, with 9 bases between. The CDR3 region is CASSSDSRNQPQHF. In nucleotides, the CDR3 is TGTGCCAGCAGCTCTGACAGTCGCAATCAGCCCCAGCATTTT.

This chain links TRBV4-1 with TRBJ2-7; 8 nucleotides align to TRBD1. Germline CDR1 and CDR2: MGHRA and YSYEKL. The CDR3 is made up of 14 amino acids. The ends lost 5 bases at V and 1 base at J; junction bases unmatched: 4. CDR3 nucleotides: TGCGCCAGCAGCTGGACAGGGCTTTCCTACGAGCAGTACTTC. It translates to CASSWTGLSYEQYF.

CDR3 sequence: CASSARLPDTQYF. CDR3 nucleotide sequence: TGTGCCAGTAGTGCCCGACTCCCAGATACGCAGTATTTT. V is TRBV19 and J is TRBJ2-3; D unresolved. The CDR3 has 13 residues. The germline V and J ends were trimmed by 5 bases and 4 bases, with 10 bases remaining between them. Germline values: CDR1 LNHDA, CDR2 SQIVND (reference sequence).